A selection of T cell receptor beta chains follows, all from one sample in a study of cytomegalovirus exposure and HLA in healthy donors. Produced via immunoSEQ multiplex PCR; TCRdb's table is partial and in-frame only. The sample has roughly 110,000 clones, 70% to 80% seen once. Material: PBMCs. The source is a boy aged 5 to 17 in good health and CMV-seronegative. CDR3s include the opening cysteine and the closing phenylalanine or tryptophan. Each record gives: D gene, J gene, V gene, clone size, CDR3 protein, CDR3 DNA. A D gene is named only where the DNA matches it firmly. The size of a clone is reported for some rows only, either as once, few or many, or as a class for expanded clones.

D: .; J: TRBJ2-5; V: TRBV7-6; size: .; CDR3: CASSQTGLKETQYF; DNA: TGTGCCAGCAGCCAAACAGGGCTTAAAGAGACCCAGTACTTC
D: .; J: TRBJ2-7; V: TRBV5-4; size: few; CDR3: CASSNFLRRWSSYEQYF; DNA: TGTGCCAGCAGCAACTTCCTACGACGGTGGAGCTCCTACGAGCAGTACTTC
D: .; J: TRBJ1-1; V: TRBV6-5; size: .; CDR3: CASSYWKGENTEAFF; DNA: TGTGCCAGCAGTTACTGGAAAGGGGAGAACACTGAAGCTTTCTTT
D: TRBD1; J: TRBJ1-2; V: TRBV11-1; size: .; CDR3: CASSSDRGEAGYTF; DNA: TGTGCCAGCAGCTCCGACAGGGGAGAAGCCGGCTACACCTTC
D: TRBD1; J: TRBJ2-1; V: TRBV5-6; size: .; CDR3: CASSPYRGTYNEQFF; DNA: TGTGCCAGCAGCCCCTACAGGGGCACCTACAATGAGCAGTTCTTC
D: .; J: TRBJ2-1; V: TRBV6-1; size: .; CDR3: CASSEVAGSYNEQFF; DNA: TGTGCCAGCAGTGAAGTGGCAGGCTCCTACAATGAGCAGTTCTTC
D: .; J: TRBJ2-5; V: TRBV15; size: .; CDR3: CATSRTETQETQYF; DNA: TGTGCCACCAGCAGAACGGAGACCCAAGAGACCCAGTACTTC
D: TRBD1; J: TRBJ2-7; V: TRBV5-1; size: .; CDR3: CASSLVGQGAYEQYF; DNA: TGCGCCAGCAGCTTGGTAGGACAGGGGGCCTACGAGCAGTACTTC
D: TRBD2; J: TRBJ2-2; V: TRBV5-1; size: few; CDR3: CASSSPSKVAGVTNTGELFF; DNA: TGCGCCAGCAGCTCGCCTTCGAAAGTAGCGGGGGTAACAAACACCGGGGAGCTGTTTTTT
D: TRBD1; J: TRBJ1-6; V: TRBV4-1; size: few; CDR3: CASSRQDRVNSPLHF; DNA: TGCGCCAGCAGCCGCCAGGACAGGGTGAATTCACCCCTCCACTTT
D: .; J: TRBJ1-5; V: TRBV19; size: .; CDR3: CASSIPLSNQPQHF; DNA: TGTGCCAGTAGTATCCCCTTAAGCAATCAGCCCCAGCATTTT
D: .; J: TRBJ1-1; V: TRBV25-1; size: .; CDR3: CASSDSGFSTEAFF; DNA: TGTGCCAGCAGTGACTCCGGGTTTAGTACTGAAGCTTTCTTT
D: TRBD2; J: TRBJ2-7; V: TRBV7-2; size: .; CDR3: CASSLVRTGGRANEQYF; DNA: TGTGCCAGCAGCTTAGTCAGGACGGGCGGGAGGGCCAACGAGCAGTACTTC
D: .; J: TRBJ1-2; V: TRBV6-5; size: few; CDR3: CASSIGGNYGYTF; DNA: TGTGCCAGCAGCATAGGGGGAAACTATGGCTACACCTTC
D: TRBD2; J: TRBJ2-1; V: TRBV27; size: .; CDR3: CASSMLAGVIIDEQFF; DNA: TGTGCCAGCAGTATGCTAGCGGGAGTGATCATTGATGAGCAGTTCTTC
D: TRBD1; J: TRBJ1-2; V: TRBV6-1; size: .; CDR3: CASRPTGGLPYGYTF; DNA: TGTGCCAGCCGGCCGACAGGGGGCCTTCCTTATGGCTACACCTTC
D: .; J: TRBJ2-2; V: TRBV19; size: .; CDR3: CASSNGLYTGELFF; DNA: TGTGCCAGTAGTAACGGACTATACACCGGGGAGCTGTTTTTT
D: .; J: TRBJ2-5; V: TRBV11-3; size: .; CDR3: CASRQERGKETQYF; DNA: TGTGCCAGCAGGCAAGAGAGGGGGAAAGAGACCCAGTACTTC
D: .; J: TRBJ1-2; V: TRBV5-6; size: .; CDR3: CASSLTENYGYTF; DNA: TGTGCCAGCAGCTTGACAGAGAACTATGGCTACACCTTC
D: TRBD1; J: TRBJ1-3; V: TRBV14; size: .; CDR3: CASSQDRGMRNTIYF; DNA: TGTGCCAGCAGCCAAGACAGGGGGATGCGAAACACCATATATTTT
D: .; J: TRBJ2-1; V: TRBV28; size: few; CDR3: CASSPPSSYNEQFF; DNA: TGTGCCAGCAGTCCGCCTAGCTCCTACAATGAGCAGTTCTTC
D: TRBD2; J: TRBJ2-3; V: TRBV29-1; size: .; CDR3: CSVRGLADTDTQYF; DNA: TGCAGCGTCCGGGGACTAGCGGACACAGATACGCAGTATTTT
D: TRBD2; J: TRBJ2-6; V: TRBV5-6; size: .; CDR3: CASSPGLAGRSGANVLTF; DNA: TGTGCCAGCAGCCCGGGACTAGCGGGGCGCTCTGGGGCCAACGTCCTGACTTTC
D: TRBD1; J: TRBJ1-2; V: TRBV28; size: .; CDR3: CASSLPTGEKDGYTF; DNA: TGTGCCAGCAGCCTTCCGACAGGGGAAAAAGATGGCTACACCTTC
D: .; J: TRBJ2-2; V: TRBV30; size: .; CDR3: CACRTTGAGELFF; DNA: TGTGCTTGTAGAACGACAGGAGCCGGGGAGCTGTTTTTT
D: TRBD2; J: TRBJ2-7; V: TRBV7-9; size: few; CDR3: CASSLPRTSGGYEQYF; DNA: TGTGCCAGCAGCTTACCCCGGACTAGCGGGGGCTACGAGCAGTACTTC
D: TRBD1; J: TRBJ1-5; V: TRBV5-8; size: few; CDR3: CASSPDRDYSNQPQHF; DNA: TGTGCCAGCAGCCCGGACAGGGATTATAGCAATCAGCCCCAGCATTTT
D: TRBD1; J: TRBJ2-7; V: TRBV30; size: .; CDR3: CAWSIETGAYEQYF; DNA: TGTGCCTGGAGTATAGAGACAGGGGCTTACGAGCAGTACTTC
D: TRBD2; J: TRBJ2-1; V: TRBV30; size: few; CDR3: CAWRVFLAGGVVKQFF; DNA: TGTGCCTGGAGAGTTTTCCTGGCGGGAGGAGTAGTTAAGCAGTTCTTC
D: .; J: TRBJ1-2; V: TRBV9; size: .; CDR3: CASSVGSGSYGYTF; DNA: TGTGCCAGCAGCGTAGGCTCGGGAAGCTATGGCTACACCTTC
D: .; J: TRBJ2-3; V: TRBV14; size: .; CDR3: CASSQGGGLRVGTDTQYF; DNA: TGTGCCAGCAGCCAAGGAGGGGGTCTAAGGGTCGGCACAGATACGCAGTATTTT
D: TRBD1; J: TRBJ2-3; V: TRBV5-1; size: .; CDR3: CASSAMTGSGTDTQYF; DNA: TGCGCCAGCAGCGCGATGACAGGGAGCGGCACAGATACGCAGTATTTT
D: TRBD2; J: TRBJ2-1; V: TRBV4-1; size: .; CDR3: CASSQERASGTYNEQFF; DNA: TGCGCCAGCAGCCAAGAGAGGGCTAGCGGGACCTACAATGAGCAGTTCTTC
D: TRBD2; J: TRBJ2-1; V: TRBV2; size: few; CDR3: CASRASGSGYNEQFF; DNA: TGTGCCAGCAGGGCTAGCGGGAGCGGGTACAATGAGCAGTTCTTC
D: .; J: TRBJ1-5; V: TRBV18; size: .; CDR3: CASSPLYSNQPQHF; DNA: TGTGCCAGCTCACCACTCTATAGCAATCAGCCCCAGCATTTT
D: .; J: TRBJ2-1; V: TRBV2; size: once; CDR3: CASTYNSWLSYNEQFF; DNA: TGTGCCAGCACCTATAACTCGTGGTTGTCCTACAATGAGCAGTTCTTC
D: TRBD1; J: TRBJ1-4; V: TRBV5-4; size: few; CDR3: CASSSRDRGFSTNEKLFF; DNA: TGTGCCAGCAGCTCGCGGGACAGGGGGTTTTCAACTAATGAAAAACTGTTTTTT
D: .; J: TRBJ1-2; V: TRBV19; size: once; CDR3: CASTLRGAGYGYTF; DNA: TGTGCCAGTACCCTTCGGGGGGCTGGCTATGGCTACACCTTC
D: TRBD1; J: TRBJ1-6; V: TRBV30; size: .; CDR3: CAWSRQGRSPLHF; DNA: TGTGCCTGGAGTCGACAGGGGCGTTCACCCCTCCACTTT
D: .; J: TRBJ1-4; V: TRBV9; size: once; CDR3: CASSARAGEKLFF; DNA: TGTGCCAGCAGCGCCAGGGCCGGGGAAAAACTGTTTTTT
D: .; J: TRBJ2-2; V: TRBV4-1; size: .; CDR3: CASSQDPGFTGELFF; DNA: TGCGCCAGCAGCCAAGACCCGGGGTTCACCGGGGAGCTGTTTTTT
D: TRBD1; J: TRBJ1-6; V: TRBV27; size: .; CDR3: CASSSYYDRGNNSPLHF; DNA: TGTGCCAGCAGTTCATATTACGACAGGGGCAATAATTCACCCCTCCACTTT
D: .; J: TRBJ2-7; V: TRBV6-6; size: few; CDR3: CASSEFDRNTYEQYF; DNA: TGTGCCAGCAGCGAATTCGACAGGAATACCTACGAGCAGTACTTC
D: .; J: TRBJ2-7; V: TRBV5-1; size: .; CDR3: CASSPEGAYEQYF; DNA: TGCGCCAGCAGCCCCGAGGGTGCCTACGAGCAGTACTTC
D: TRBD2; J: TRBJ2-7; V: TRBV30; size: .; CDR3: CAWSGTSGTYEQYF; DNA: TGTGCCTGGAGCGGGACTAGCGGGACCTACGAGCAGTACTTC
D: .; J: TRBJ2-1; V: TRBV30; size: .; CDR3: CAWSVGGALGEQFF; DNA: TGTGCCTGGAGTGTGGGGGGGGCGCTGGGTGAGCAGTTCTTC
D: .; J: TRBJ1-4; V: TRBV6-1; size: .; CDR3: CASSPAEEKLFF; DNA: TGTGCCAGCAGCCCTGCGGAGGAAAAACTGTTTTTT
D: .; J: TRBJ2-3; V: TRBV30; size: few; CDR3: CAWSWGGGTDTQYF; DNA: TGTGCCTGGAGTTGGGGGGGCGGCACAGATACGCAGTATTTT
D: .; J: TRBJ1-5; V: TRBV7-9; size: .; CDR3: CASSLDPGSNQPQHF; DNA: TGTGCCAGCAGCTTAGATCCGGGAAGCAATCAGCCCCAGCATTTT
D: .; J: TRBJ2-3; V: TRBV5-6; size: .; CDR3: CASSLASGSTDTQYF; DNA: TGTGCCAGCAGCTTGGCGAGCGGAAGCACAGATACGCAGTATTTT
D: TRBD1; J: TRBJ1-1; V: TRBV28; size: .; CDR3: CASSLGTGGTEAFF; DNA: TGTGCCAGCAGTTTAGGGACAGGCGGAACTGAAGCTTTCTTT
D: TRBD1; J: TRBJ1-2; V: TRBV6-1; size: .; CDR3: CASRPGTDFYGYTF; DNA: TGTGCCAGCAGGCCCGGGACAGACTTCTATGGCTACACCTTC
D: .; J: TRBJ2-5; V: TRBV6-1; size: once; CDR3: CASSEVGTTETQYF; DNA: TGTGCCAGCAGTGAAGTGGGCACCACAGAGACCCAGTACTTC
D: .; J: TRBJ2-7; V: TRBV6-5; size: .; CDR3: CASSLLGGTYEQYF; DNA: TGTGCCAGCAGTCTCCTGGGGGGAACCTACGAGCAGTACTTC
D: TRBD1; J: TRBJ1-1; V: TRBV30; size: .; CDR3: CAWRRDRIMNTEAFF; DNA: TGTGCCTGGAGGAGGGACAGAATCATGAACACTGAAGCTTTCTTT
D: TRBD1; J: TRBJ1-2; V: TRBV27; size: .; CDR3: CASSPDRETGYTF; DNA: TGTGCCAGCAGCCCGGACAGGGAGACTGGCTACACCTTC
D: .; J: TRBJ2-1; V: TRBV28; size: .; CDR3: CASSSLLSYNEQFF; DNA: TGTGCCAGCAGCTCCCTTTTGTCCTACAATGAGCAGTTCTTC
D: .; J: TRBJ1-3; V: TRBV30; size: .; CDR3: CAWMTAGNTIYF; DNA: TGTGCCTGGATGACAGCTGGAAACACCATATATTTT
D: TRBD1; J: TRBJ1-5; V: TRBV19; size: .; CDR3: CASSPGQGGVPQHF; DNA: TGTGCCAGTAGTCCAGGACAGGGAGGTGTGCCCCAGCATTTT
D: .; J: TRBJ1-1; V: TRBV10-3; size: few; CDR3: CAISEINSETGQYTEAFF; DNA: TGTGCCATCAGTGAGATCAATTCAGAGACCGGACAGTACACTGAAGCTTTCTTT